A selection of T cell receptor beta chains follows, all from one sample in a study of cytomegalovirus exposure and HLA in healthy donors. The repertoire was sequenced with immunoSEQ multiplex PCR; TCRdb's copy has only in-frame clones and lacks some. The sample lists around 190,000 clones, 80% to 85% occurring once. Material: PBMCs. These receptors all stem from a woman in her twenties or thirties in good health and CMV-seronegative. Both conserved end residues are part of each CDR3.

v_call	j_call	cdr3_aa
TRBV5-4	TRBJ2-1	CASSGTGTDEQFF
TRBV5-1	TRBJ2-1	CASSSGTSGGRVFF
TRBV29-1	TRBJ1-3	CSVAGSSGNTIYF
TRBV6-1	TRBJ1-3	CASSERGTGVGNTIYF
TRBV5-4	TRBJ2-1	CASSLTSGPRGEQFF
TRBV19	TRBJ2-7	CASSAASGAAYEQYF
TRBV27	TRBJ1-5	CASSFNSNQPQHF
TRBV30	TRBJ1-4	CAWKRALNEKLFF
TRBV5-5	TRBJ2-7	CASSQVSGQGAFEQYF
TRBV19	TRBJ2-7	CASSTTRDSYEQYF
TRBV2	TRBJ2-1	CASRLPGQGSHEQFF
TRBV5-6	TRBJ1-2	CASSLDGGGYTF
TRBV20-1	TRBJ2-4	CSAGTGTGLYF
TRBV4-1	TRBJ1-5	CASSQPGGGQPQHF
TRBV10-1	TRBJ2-1	CASSESASANNEQFF
TRBV7-8	TRBJ1-2	CASIPGRQTYGYTF